This TCR beta chain was sequenced in a study of T cell repertoires in cytomegalovirus infection. Overall study: A matching HLA type, together with CMV infection, was signaled by public TCR beta signatures. Study-wide findings and caveats: CMV carriers having the relevant HLA were flagged by cumulative public TCR beta family frequency. The ex vivo response was dominated by HLA-C-restricted CMV-specific TCR beta clonotypes.

This CDR3 is built from 16 residues. The trim removed 4 bases at V and 2 bases at J, leaving 5 bases unmatched. From germline, CDR1 is MDHEN and CDR2 SYDVKM. TCRdb reprocessed the reads with MiXCR, giving one entry per CDR3 protein. This table holds about 180,000 distinct CDR3 sequences, about 17% found once. Worth noting for this clonotype: Its antigen is still unknown.

The receptor comes from a human donor in good health (CMV status not recorded). Some clones in this sample may be carry-over from other donors' samples. Sequencing was done on a sample of CD8+ T cells from PBMCs. The genes are TRBV28 and TRBJ2-3; 11 bases map to TRBD2. The chain's CDR3 is CASSSLAGGLTDTQYF. Written as DNA, the CDR3 is TGTGCCAGCAGTTCCCTAGCGGGGGGACTCACAGATACGCAGTATTTT.